This T cell receptor (beta chain) is drawn from a study of molecular identifiers for immune sequencing clone quantification. Across the study: Replicate RNA from approximately 20,000 or 100,000 naive CD8 T cells formed five aliquots; four were sequenced.

The CDR3 consists of 16 residues. The J segment lost 8 bases and the V segment lost 2 bases, leaving 10 bases of the junction unmatched. Germline V gene data show CDR1 as MNHEY and CDR2 as SVGEGT. For bulk TCR libraries, previously described methods and listed TCR primers were used. TCRdb re-called the PCR reads through MiXCR, storing one row per CDR3 protein. Here the sample spans 85,000 to 95,000 distinct CDR3 sequences, around 20% being singletons. Findings and limits, study-wide: In CMV-specific effectors, clones above 20 copies held over 98% of molecules; naive, under 1%. Researchers reportedly could pick up spiked Jurkat TCR RNA from one cell mixed into one million naive cells.

About this clonotype: The antigen is not known.

V gene TRBV6-2 or TRBV6-3 combines with J gene TRBJ2-1, with 9 bases aligning to TRBD1. This TCR derives from a human donor in good health. Some libraries in this study had Jurkat cell RNA spiked in. Sequenced: naive CD8+ T cells from blood, with Jurkat cell RNA spiked in. Stated subset: FACS-sorted CD8+CD4-CCR7+CD45RA+ naive T cells. The CDR3 DNA reads TGTGCCAGCAGTTACCTTCGACAGGGGGGGAATCATGAGCAGTTCTTC. Its protein is CASSYLRQGGNHEQFF.